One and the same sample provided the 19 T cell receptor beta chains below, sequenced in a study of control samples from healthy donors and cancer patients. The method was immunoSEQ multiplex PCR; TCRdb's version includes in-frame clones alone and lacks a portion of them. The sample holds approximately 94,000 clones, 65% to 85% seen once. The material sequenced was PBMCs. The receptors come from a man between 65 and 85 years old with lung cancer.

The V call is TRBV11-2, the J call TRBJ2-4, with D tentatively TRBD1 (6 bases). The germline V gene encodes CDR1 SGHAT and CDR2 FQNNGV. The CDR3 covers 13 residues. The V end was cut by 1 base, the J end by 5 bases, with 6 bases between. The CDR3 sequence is CASSLGTENIQYF. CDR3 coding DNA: TGTGCCAGCAGCTTAGGGACAGAAAACATTCAGTACTTC.

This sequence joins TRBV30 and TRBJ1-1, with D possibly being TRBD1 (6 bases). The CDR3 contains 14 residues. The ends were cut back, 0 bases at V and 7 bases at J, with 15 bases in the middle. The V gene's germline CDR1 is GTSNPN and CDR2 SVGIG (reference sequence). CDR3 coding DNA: TGTGCCTGGAGTGTACGTCAGGGGCTTCGTGAAGCTTTCTTT. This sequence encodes CAWSVRQGLREAFF.

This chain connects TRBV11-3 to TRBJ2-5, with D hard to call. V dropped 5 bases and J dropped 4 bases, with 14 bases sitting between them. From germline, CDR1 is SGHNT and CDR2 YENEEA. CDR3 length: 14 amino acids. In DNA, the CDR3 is TGTGCCAGCAGCCCTCGGGCTTTGGGAGAGACCCAGTACTTC. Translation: CASSPRALGETQYF.

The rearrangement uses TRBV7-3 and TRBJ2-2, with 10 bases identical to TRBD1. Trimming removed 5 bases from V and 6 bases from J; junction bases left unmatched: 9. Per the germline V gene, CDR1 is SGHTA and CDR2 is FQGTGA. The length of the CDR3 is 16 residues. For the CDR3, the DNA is TGTGCCAGCAGCCTCCGGGACAGGGGATCCCCCGGGGAGCTGTTTTTT. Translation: CASSLRDRGSPGELFF.

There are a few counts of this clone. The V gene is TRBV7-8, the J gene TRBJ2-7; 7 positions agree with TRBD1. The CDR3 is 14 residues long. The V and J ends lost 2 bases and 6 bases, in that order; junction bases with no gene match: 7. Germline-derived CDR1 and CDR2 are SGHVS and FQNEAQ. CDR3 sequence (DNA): TGTGCCAGCAGCTTATACCGGGACAGCGGCGAGCAGTACTTC. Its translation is CASSLYRDSGEQYF.

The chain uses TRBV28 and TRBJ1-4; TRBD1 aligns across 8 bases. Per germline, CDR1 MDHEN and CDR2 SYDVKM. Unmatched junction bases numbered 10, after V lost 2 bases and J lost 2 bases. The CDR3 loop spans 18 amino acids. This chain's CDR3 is CASSLHRGRSLTNEKLFF. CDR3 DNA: TGTGCCAGCAGTTTACACAGGGGGAGGTCGTTGACTAATGAAAAACTGTTTTTT.

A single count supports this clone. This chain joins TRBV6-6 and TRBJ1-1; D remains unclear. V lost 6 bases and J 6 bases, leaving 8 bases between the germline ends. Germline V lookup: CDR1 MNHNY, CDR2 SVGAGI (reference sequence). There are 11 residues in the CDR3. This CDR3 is CASRVGAEAFF. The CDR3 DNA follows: TGTGCCAGCAGGGTAGGAGCTGAAGCTTTCTTT.

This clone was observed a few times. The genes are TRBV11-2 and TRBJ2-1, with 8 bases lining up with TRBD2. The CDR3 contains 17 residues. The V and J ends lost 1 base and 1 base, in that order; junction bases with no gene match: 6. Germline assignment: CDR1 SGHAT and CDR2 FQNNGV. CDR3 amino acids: CASSLARLAKSYNEQFF. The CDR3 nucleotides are TGTGCCAGCAGCTTAGCTCGACTAGCGAAGTCCTACAATGAGCAGTTCTTC.

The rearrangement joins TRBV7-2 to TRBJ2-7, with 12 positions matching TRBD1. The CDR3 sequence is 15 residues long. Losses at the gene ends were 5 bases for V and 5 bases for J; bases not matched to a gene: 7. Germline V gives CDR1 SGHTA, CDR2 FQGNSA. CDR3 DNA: TGTGCCAGCAGCCTCCCGGGACAGGGGGCCCACGAGCAGTACTTC. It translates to CASSLPGQGAHEQYF. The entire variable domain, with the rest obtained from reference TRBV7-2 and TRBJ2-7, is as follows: GAGVSQSPSNKVTEKGKDVELRCDPISGHTALYWYRQSLGQGLEFLIYFQGNSAPDKSGLPSDRFSAERTGGSVSTLTIQRTQQEDSAVYLCASSLPGQGAHEQYFGPGTRLTVT.

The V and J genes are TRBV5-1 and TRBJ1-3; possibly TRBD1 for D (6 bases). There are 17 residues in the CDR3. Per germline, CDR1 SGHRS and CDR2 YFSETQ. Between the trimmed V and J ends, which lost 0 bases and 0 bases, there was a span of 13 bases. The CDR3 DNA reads TGCGCCAGCAGCTTGGAATACAGGGAAAGCTCTGGAAACACCATATATTTT. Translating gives CASSLEYRESSGNTIYF.

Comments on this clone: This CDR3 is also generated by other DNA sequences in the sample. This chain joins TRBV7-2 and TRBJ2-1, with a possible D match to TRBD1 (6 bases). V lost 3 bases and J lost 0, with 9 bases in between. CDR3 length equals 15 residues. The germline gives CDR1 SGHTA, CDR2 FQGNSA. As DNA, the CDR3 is TGTGCCAGCAGCTTGACAGGACTCTCCTACAATGAGCAGTTCTTC. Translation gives CASSLTGLSYNEQFF.

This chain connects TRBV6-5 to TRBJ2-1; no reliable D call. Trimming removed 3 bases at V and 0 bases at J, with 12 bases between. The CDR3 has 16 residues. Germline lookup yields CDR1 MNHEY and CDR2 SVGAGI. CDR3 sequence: CASSYLSGSSYNEQFF. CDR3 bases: TGTGCCAGCAGTTATCTTTCCGGCAGCTCCTACAATGAGCAGTTCTTC.

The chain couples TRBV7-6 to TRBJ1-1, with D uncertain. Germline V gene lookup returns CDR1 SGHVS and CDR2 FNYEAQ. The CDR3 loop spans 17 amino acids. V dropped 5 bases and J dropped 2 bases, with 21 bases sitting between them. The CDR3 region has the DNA TGTGCCAGCAGCCAGACCCCAATCCGGGCGGAAAACACTGAAGCTTTCTTT. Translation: CASSQTPIRAENTEAFF.

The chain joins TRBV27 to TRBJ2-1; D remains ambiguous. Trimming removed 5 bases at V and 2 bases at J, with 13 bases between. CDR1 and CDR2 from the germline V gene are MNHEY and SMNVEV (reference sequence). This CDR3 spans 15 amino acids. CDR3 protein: CASSPELGTYNEQFF. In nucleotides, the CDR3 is TGTGCCAGCAGTCCGGAACTGGGTACCTACAATGAGCAGTTCTTC.

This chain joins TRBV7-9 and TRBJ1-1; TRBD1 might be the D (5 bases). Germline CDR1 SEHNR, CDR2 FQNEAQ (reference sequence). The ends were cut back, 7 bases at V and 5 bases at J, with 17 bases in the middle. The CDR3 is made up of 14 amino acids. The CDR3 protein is CASTPFQGRTEAFF. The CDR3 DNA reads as TGTGCCAGCACCCCGTTCCAGGGTCGAACTGAAGCTTTCTTT.

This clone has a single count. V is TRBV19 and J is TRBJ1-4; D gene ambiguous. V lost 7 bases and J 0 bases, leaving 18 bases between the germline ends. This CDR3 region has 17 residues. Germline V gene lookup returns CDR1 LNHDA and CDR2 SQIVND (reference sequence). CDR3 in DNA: TGTGCCAGTAAGGTGGCAGGTGGGCTGGCAACTAATGAAAAACTGTTTTTT. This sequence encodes CASKVAGGLATNEKLFF.

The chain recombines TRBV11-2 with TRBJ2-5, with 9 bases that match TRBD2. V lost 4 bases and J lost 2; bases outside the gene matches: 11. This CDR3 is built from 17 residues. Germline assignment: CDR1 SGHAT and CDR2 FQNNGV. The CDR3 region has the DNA TGTGCCAGCAGCTCCTCTCCGACTAGCGGAGCACAAGAGACCCAGTACTTC. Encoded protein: CASSSSPTSGAQETQYF.

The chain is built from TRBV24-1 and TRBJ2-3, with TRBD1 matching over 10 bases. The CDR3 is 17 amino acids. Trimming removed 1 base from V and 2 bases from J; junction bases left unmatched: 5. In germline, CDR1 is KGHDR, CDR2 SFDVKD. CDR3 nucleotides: TGTGCCACCAGTGATTTATCGACAGGGGGCTCCACAGATACGCAGTATTTT. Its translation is CATSDLSTGGSTDTQYF.

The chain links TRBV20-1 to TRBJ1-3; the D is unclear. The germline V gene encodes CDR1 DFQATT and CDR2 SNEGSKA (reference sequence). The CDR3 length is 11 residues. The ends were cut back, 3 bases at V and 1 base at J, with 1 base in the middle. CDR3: CSASSGNTIYF. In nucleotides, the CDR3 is TGCAGTGCTAGTTCTGGAAACACCATATATTTT.